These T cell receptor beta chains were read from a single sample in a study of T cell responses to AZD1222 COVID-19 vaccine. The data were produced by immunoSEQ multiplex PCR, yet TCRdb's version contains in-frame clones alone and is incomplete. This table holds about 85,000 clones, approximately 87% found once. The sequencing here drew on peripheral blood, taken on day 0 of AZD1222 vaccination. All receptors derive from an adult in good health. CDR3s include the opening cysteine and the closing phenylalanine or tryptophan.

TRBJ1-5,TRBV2,CASRGPGTGAQPQHF
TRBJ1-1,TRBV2,CASNGGGAWTEAFF
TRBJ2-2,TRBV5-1,CASNDVRQGVSGELFF
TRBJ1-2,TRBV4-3,CASSQARTGHYGYTF
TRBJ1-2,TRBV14,CASSQDMPGPNLYGYTF
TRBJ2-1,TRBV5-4,CASSLPGTSGREQFF
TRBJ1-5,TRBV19,CASSIGAGGFQPQHF
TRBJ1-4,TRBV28,CASSWTGGGEKLFF
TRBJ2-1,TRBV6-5,CASRVGPLNEQFF
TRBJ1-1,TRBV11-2,CASRPLWGNTEAFF
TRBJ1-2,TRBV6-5,CASSPSGTAYGYTF
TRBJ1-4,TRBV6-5,CASSREGATNEKLFF
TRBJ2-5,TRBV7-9,CASSHVRGETQYF
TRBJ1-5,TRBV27,CASSPQGGGQPQHF
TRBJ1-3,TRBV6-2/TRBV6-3,CASSPQGINSGNTIYF
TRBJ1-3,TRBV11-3,CASSFGEGLSGNTIYF
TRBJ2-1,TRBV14,CASSQTKHGDEQFF
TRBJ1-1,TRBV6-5,CASSPPDRNEAFF
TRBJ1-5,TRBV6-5,CATRTGERNQPQHF
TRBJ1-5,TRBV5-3,CARSLDSKEENQPQHF
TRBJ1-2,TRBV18,CASSPSGQDYGYTF
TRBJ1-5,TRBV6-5,CASSYRLEQPQHF
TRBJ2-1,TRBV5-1,CASTFEGGRERNEQFF
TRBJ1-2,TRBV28,CASGLLGPNYGYTF
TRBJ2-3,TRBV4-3,CASSQATGDNTDTQYF
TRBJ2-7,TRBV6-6,CASSPNPYEQYF
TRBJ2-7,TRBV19,CASSTDSYEQYF
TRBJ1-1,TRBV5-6,CASSLDSLNTEAFF
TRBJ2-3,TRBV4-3,CASSQASFSGQGSTDTQYF
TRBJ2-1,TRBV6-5,CASSNGAAGYNEQFF
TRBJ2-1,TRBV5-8,CASSKDRGRQSQSYNEQFF
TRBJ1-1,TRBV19,CGSGAYTEAFF
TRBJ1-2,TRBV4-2,CASSPSGTFDGYTF
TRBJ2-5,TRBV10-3,CAICGNNQETQYF
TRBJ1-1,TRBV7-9,CASSYGTGGGEAFF
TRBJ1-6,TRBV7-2,CASLLQGNSPLHF
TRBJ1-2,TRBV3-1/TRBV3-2,CASSQDQRGLDGYTF
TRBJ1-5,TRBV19,CASSIEVTVPGRNQPQHF
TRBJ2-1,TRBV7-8,CASSLRDPGTASYNEQFF
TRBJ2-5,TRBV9,CASSPGTSGGRETQYF
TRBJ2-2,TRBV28,CASSSTYGQGGELFF
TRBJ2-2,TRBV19,CASSITGRGDLTGELFF
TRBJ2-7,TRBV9,CASSPRQGSNEQYF
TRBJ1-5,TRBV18,CASSPSGGNQPQHF
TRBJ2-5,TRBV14,CASSQKGQGAWETQYF
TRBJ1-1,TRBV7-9,CASSIAGRTAFF
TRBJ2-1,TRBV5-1,CASSFIGGAEEQFF
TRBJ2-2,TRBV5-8,CASSRWDRGSGGELFF
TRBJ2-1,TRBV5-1,CASSHRDRGSYNEQFF
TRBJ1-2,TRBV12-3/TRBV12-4,CASSSTTGRGYTF
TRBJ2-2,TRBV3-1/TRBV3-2,CASSLGQGANTGELFF
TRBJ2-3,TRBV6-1,CASSERGGQSPDTQYF
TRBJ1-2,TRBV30,CAWSLDRDYGYTF
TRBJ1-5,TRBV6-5,CASSYIGQPQHF
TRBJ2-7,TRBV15,CATSSRQGGEQYF
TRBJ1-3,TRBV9,CASSVATGGNTIYF
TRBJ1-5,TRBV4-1,CASSRRGLGGQPQHF